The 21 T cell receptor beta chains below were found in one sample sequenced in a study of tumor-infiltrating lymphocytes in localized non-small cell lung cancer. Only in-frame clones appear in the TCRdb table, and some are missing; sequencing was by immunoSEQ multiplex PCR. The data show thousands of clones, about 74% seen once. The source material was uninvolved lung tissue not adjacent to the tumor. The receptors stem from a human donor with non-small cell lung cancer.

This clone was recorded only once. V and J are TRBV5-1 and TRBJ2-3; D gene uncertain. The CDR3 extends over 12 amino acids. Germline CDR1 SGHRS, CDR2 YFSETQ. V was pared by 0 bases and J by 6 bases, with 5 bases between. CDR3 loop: CASSLDGDTQYF. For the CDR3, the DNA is TGCGCCAGCAGCTTGGATGGGGATACGCAGTATTTT.

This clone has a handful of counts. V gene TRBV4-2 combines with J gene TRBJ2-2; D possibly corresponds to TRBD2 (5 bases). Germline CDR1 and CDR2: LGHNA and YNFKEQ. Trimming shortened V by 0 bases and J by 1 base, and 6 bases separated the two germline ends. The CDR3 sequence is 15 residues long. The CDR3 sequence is CASSQDAGNTGELFF. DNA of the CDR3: TGTGCCAGCAGCCAAGACGCGGGGAACACCGGGGAGCTGTTTTTT.

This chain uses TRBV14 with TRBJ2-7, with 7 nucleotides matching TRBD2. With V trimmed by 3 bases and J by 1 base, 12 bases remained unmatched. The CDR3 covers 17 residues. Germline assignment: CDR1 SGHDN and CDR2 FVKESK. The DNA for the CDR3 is TGTGCCAGCAGCCACCGGGGGGTCGGGAGGCCTTCCTACGAGCAGTACTTC. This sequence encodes CASSHRGVGRPSYEQYF.

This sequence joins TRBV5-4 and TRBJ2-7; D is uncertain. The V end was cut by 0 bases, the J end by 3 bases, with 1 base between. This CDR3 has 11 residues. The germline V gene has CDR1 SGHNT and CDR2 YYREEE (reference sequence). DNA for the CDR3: TGTGCCAGCAGCTTGGGCTACGAGCAGTACTTC. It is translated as CASSLGYEQYF. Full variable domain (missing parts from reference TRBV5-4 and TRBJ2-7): ETGVTQSPTHLIKTRGQQVTLRCSSQSGHNTVSWYQQALGQGPQFIFQYYREEENGRGNFPPRFSGLQFPNYSSELNVNALELDDSALYLCASSLGYEQYFGPGTRLTVT.

The CDR3 DNA follows: TGTGCCAGCAGCCCCCCGGGGGACCAAGAGACCCAGTACTTC. Its translation: CASSPPGDQETQYF. The V call is TRBV7-3, the J call TRBJ2-5; TRBD2 is a possible D gene (6 bases). Germline V gives CDR1 SGHTA, CDR2 FQGTGA. The germline V and J ends were trimmed by 5 bases and 0 bases, with 10 bases remaining between them. The CDR3 is 14 amino acids.

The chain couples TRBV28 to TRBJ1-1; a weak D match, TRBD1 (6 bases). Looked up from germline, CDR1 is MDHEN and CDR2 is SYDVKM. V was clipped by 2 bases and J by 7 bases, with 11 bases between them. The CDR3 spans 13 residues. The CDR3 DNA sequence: TGTGCCAGCAGTTTAGAGTTCAGGGGTGAAGCTTTCTTT. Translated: CASSLEFRGEAFF.

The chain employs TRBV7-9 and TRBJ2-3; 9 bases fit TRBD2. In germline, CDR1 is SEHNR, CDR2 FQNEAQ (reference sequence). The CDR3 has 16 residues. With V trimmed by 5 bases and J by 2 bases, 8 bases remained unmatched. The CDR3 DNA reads TGTGCCAGCAGCACCCGACTAGCGGAATTCACAGATACGCAGTATTTT. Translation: CASSTRLAEFTDTQYF.

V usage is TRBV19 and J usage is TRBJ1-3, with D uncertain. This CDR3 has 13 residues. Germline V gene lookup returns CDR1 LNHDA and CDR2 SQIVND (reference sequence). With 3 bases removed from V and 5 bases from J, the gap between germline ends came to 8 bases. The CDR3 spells CASSISARNTIYF. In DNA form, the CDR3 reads TGTGCCAGTAGTATCTCTGCCCGAAACACCATATATTTT.

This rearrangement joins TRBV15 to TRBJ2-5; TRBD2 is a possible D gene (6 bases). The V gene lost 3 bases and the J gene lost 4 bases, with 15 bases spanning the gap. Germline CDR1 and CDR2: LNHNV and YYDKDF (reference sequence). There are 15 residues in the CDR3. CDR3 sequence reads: CATSSALARAETQYF. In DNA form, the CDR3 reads TGTGCCACCAGCAGCGCACTAGCTCGGGCAGAGACCCAGTACTTC.

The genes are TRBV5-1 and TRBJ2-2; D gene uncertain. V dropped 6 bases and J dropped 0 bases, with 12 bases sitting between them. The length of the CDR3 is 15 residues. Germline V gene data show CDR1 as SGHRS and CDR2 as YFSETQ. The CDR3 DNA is TGCGCCAGCACCCGGACCGACGCGAACACCGGGGAGCTGTTTTTT. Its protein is CASTRTDANTGELFF.

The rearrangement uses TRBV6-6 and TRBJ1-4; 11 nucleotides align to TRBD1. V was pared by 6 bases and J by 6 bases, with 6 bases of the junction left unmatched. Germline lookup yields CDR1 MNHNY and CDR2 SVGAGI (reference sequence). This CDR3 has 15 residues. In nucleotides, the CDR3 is TGTGCCAGCAGCACACGGGACAGGGGGGATGAAAAACTGTTTTTT. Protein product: CASSTRDRGDEKLFF.

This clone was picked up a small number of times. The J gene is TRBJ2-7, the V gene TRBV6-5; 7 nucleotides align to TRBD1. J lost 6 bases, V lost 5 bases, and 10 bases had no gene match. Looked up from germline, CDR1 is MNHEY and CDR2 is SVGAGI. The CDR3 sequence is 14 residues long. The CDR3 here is CASSRQGPQGEQYF. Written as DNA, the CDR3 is TGTGCCAGCAGTCGACAGGGTCCTCAAGGCGAGCAGTACTTC.

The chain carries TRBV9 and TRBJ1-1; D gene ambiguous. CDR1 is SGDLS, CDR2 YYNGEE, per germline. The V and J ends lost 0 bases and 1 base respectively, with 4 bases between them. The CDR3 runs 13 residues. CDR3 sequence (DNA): TGTGCCAGCAGCGTAGTGAGGAACACTGAAGCTTTCTTT. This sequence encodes CASSVVRNTEAFF.

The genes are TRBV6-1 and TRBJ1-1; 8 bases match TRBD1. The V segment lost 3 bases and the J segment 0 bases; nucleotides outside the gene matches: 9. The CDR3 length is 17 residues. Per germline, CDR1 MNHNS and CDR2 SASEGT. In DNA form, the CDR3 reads TGTGCCAGCAGTGAGAGGGCAGGGGGCGTCATGAACACTGAAGCTTTCTTT. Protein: CASSERAGGVMNTEAFF.

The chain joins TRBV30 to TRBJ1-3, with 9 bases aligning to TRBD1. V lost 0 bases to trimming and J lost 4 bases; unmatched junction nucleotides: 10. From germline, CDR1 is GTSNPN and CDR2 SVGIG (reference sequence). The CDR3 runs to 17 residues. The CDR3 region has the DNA TGTGCCTGGAGTGTGGGGACAGGGTGGTTATACGGAAACACCATATATTTT. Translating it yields CAWSVGTGWLYGNTIYF.

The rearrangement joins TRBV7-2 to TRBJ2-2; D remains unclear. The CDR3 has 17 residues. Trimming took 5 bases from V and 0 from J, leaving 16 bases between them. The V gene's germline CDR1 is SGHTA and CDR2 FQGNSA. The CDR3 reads CASSRAGGSSNTGELFF. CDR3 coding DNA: TGTGCCAGCAGCCGTGCTGGTGGCAGTTCGAACACCGGGGAGCTGTTTTTT.

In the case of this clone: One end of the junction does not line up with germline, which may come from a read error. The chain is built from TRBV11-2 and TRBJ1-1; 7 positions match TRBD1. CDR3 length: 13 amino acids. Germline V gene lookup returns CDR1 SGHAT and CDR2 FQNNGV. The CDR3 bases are TGTGCCAGCCGCTTGGGGACAGACACTGAAGCTTTCTTT. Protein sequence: CASRLGTDTEAFF.

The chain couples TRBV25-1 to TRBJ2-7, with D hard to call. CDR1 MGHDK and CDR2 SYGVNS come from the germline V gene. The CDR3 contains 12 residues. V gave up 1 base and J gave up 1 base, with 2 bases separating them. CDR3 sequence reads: CASSEFSYEQYF. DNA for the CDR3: TGTGCCAGCAGTGAATTTTCCTACGAGCAGTACTTC.

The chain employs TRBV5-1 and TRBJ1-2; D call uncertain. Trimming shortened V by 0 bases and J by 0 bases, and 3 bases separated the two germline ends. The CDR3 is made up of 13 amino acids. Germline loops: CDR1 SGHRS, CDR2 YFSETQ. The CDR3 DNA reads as TGCGCCAGCAGCTTGGAAGCTAACTATGGCTACACCTTC. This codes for CASSLEANYGYTF.

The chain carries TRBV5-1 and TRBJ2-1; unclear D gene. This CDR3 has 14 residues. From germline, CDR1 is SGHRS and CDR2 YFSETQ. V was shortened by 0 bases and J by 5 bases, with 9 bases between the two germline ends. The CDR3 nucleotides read TGCGCCAGCAGCTTGGAGGCGACCAACAATGAGCAGTTCTTC. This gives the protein CASSLEATNNEQFF. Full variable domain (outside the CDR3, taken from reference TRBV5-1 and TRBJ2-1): KAGVTQTPRYLIKTRGQQVTLSCSPISGHRSVSWYQQTPGQGLQFLFEYFSETQRNKGNFPGRFSGRQFSNSRSEMNVSTLELGDSALYLCASSLEATNNEQFFGPGTRLTVL.

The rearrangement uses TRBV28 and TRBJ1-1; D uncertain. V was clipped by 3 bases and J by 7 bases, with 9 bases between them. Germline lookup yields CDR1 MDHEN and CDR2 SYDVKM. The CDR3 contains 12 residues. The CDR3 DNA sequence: TGTGCCAGCAGTTTTGTAGGCAGTGAAGCTTTCTTT. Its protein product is CASSFVGSEAFF.